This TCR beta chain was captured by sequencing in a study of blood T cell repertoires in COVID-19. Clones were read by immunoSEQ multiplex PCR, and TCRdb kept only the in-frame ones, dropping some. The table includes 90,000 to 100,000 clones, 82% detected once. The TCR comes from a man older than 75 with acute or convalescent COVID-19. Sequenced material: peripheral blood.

CDR3: CASSVAGTDYEQYF. The CDR3 region has the DNA TGTGCCAGCAGCGTAGCCGGGACAGACTACGAGCAGTACTTC. V gene TRBV9 combines with J gene TRBJ2-7, with 7 bases aligning to TRBD1. This CDR3 is built from 14 residues. Per germline, CDR1 SGDLS and CDR2 YYNGEE. After removal of 0 bases from V and 3 bases from J, the junction contained 3 bases not matched to a gene.